This TCR beta chain came from a study of CXCR3-negative and CXCR3-positive naive CD8 T cells. Findings and limits, study-wide: Whereas memory cells differed, naive CXCR3-negative and CXCR3-positive cells shared similar TRBV-TRBJ usage.

Cells classed as naive CD8+ T cells were CD45RO-CCR7+CD27+CD95-. UMI-labeled 5' RACE TRB cDNA libraries were prepared from the cells. Reprocessing the 5' RACE reads, TCRdb reports a single entry for every CDR3 protein and omits DNA. Its table records some 5,200 distinct CDR3 sequences. This clonotype ranks as medium-sized in terms of frequency. Antigen unknown. The CDR3 runs 15 residues. The receptor was isolated from a human donor in good health. Some clones in this sample may be carry-over from other donors' samples. This rearrangement joins TRBV12-3 or TRBV12-4 to TRBJ1-4; TCRdb reports TRBD1, a call that lacks DNA to check it against. The sequencing input was naive CXCR3- CD8+ T cells from blood. Subset noted: CD45RO-CCR7+CD27+CD95- naive CD8+ T cells lacking CXCR3 (TNR3-). CDR3: CASSPPGGENEKLFF.